This T cell receptor (beta chain) was identified in a study of T-cell reconstitution after alpha-beta-depleted transplantation in children. It was with unique molecular identifiers that the TCRbeta library was prepared. TCRdb recomputed calls from the PCR reads with MiXCR, one row per CDR3 protein. The data hold approximately 4,500 distinct CDR3 sequences, with around 23% observed a single time. This clonotype was seen repeatedly, ten times or more. Trimming cost V 6 bases and J 1 base, with 3 bases left between them. This CDR3 is 11 amino acids long. Germline V gives CDR1 LNHDA, CDR2 SQIVND (reference sequence).

Sequencing was performed on PBMCs, mostly from graft donor cells, taken 60 days after TCRalphabeta/CD19-depleted stem cell transplant. The chain carries TRBV19 and TRBJ1-2; D gene unclear. The sequence derives from a boy less than two years old who had a stem cell transplant for SCID, so the T cells may come from the graft donor. CDR3 sequence reads: CASSNNYGYTF. DNA of the CDR3: TGTGCCAGTAGCAATAACTATGGCTACACCTTC.